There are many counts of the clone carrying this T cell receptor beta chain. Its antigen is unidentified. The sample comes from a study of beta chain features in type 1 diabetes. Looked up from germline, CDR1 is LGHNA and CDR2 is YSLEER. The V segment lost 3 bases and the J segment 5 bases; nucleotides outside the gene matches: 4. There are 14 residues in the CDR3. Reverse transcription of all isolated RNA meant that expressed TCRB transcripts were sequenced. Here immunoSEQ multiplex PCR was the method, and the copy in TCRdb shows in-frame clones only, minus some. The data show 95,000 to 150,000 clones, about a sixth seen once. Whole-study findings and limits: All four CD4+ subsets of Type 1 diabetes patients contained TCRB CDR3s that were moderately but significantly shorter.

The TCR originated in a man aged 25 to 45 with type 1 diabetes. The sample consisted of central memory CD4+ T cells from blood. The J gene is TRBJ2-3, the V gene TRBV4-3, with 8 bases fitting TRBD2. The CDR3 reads CASSQTGGEDTQYF. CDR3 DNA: TGCGCCAGCAGCCAGACGGGGGGGGAAGATACGCAGTATTTT.